The 23 T cell receptor beta chains below were found in one sample sequenced in a study of breast tumors, draining lymph nodes, adjacent tissues. Samples came from axillary lymph nodes draining the breast cancer. Each CDR3 protein gets one entry after TCRdb re-called the multiplex PCR reads with MiXCR. Of about 230,000 distinct CDR3 sequences in the sample, roughly 32% were seen once. Sequenced material: axillary lymph node tissue. These receptors were taken from a female donor with breast cancer. Some clones in this sample may be carry-over from other donors' samples.

V gene TRBV20-1 combines with J gene TRBJ1-5; D is undetermined. There are 15 residues in the CDR3. Looked up from germline, CDR1 is DFQATT and CDR2 is SNEGSKA (reference sequence). The V end lost 3 bases, the J end lost 11 bases, and 23 bases lay between the germline ends. CDR3 sequence reads: CSARLGLAGQETQHF. In DNA, the CDR3 is TGCAGTGCTAGGTTGGGTCTAGCGGGCCAAGAGACCCAGCATTTT.

This clonotype has at least ten counts. The V call is TRBV3-1, the J call TRBJ2-7; the match to TRBD2 covers 8 bases. The CDR3 extends over 14 amino acids. Germline-derived CDR1 and CDR2 are LGHDT and YNNKEL (reference sequence). Trimming cost V 4 bases and J 0 bases; bases outside gene matches: 2. As DNA, the CDR3 is TGTGCCAGCAGCCTGGGACTAGACTCCTACGAGCAGTACTTC. Translation: CASSLGLDSYEQYF.

This clonotype has ten or more counts. The rearrangement joins TRBV7-2 to TRBJ1-4, with 7 bases that match TRBD1. The germline gives CDR1 SGHTA, CDR2 FQGNSA. Losses at the gene ends were 2 bases for V and 0 bases for J; bases not matched to a gene: 3. The length of the CDR3 is 16 residues. The DNA for the CDR3 is TGTGCCAGCAGCTTACAGGGGGGGACAACTAATGAAAAACTGTTTTTT. Protein product: CASSLQGGTTNEKLFF.

The J gene is TRBJ1-4, the V gene TRBV27; 9 bases are shared with TRBD1. With V trimmed by 6 bases and J by 6 bases, 8 bases remained unmatched. CDR3 length: 15 amino acids. Germline V gene sequence: CDR1 MNHEY, CDR2 SMNVEV (reference sequence). The CDR3 region has the DNA TGTGCCAGCAGCAAGACCGGGACAGGGTATGAAAAACTGTTTTTT. Its translation: CASSKTGTGYEKLFF.

This clonotype was detected ten times or more. The chain carries TRBV2 and TRBJ2-7; no definite D call. From germline, CDR1 is SNHLY and CDR2 FYNNEI. The V and J ends lost 3 bases and 3 bases respectively, with 15 bases between them. The CDR3 sequence is 15 residues long. This CDR3 reads CASSEDGYILYEQYF. The CDR3 DNA follows: TGTGCCAGCAGTGAGGACGGGTATATACTCTACGAGCAGTACTTC.

This clonotype was seen only a few times. This may be a read error, as it is one base from a much larger clone. The DNA is omitted, as the CDR3 cannot be located on it reliably, and the CDR3 follows TCRdb's listing. This chain links TRBV9 with TRBJ1-2; the table gives TRBD1 as D, unverified against the DNA. The CDR3 numbers 15 amino acids, ends counted. Germline CDR1 SGDLS, CDR2 YYNGEE. CDR3 protein: CASSVGEGTVYGSTF.

The CDR3 nucleotides are TGTGCCAGCAGCCAAGGTCGGCTAGCGGGAGGTTGCCAAGAGACCCAGTACTTC. The encoded protein is CASSQGRLAGGCQETQYF. This chain links TRBV3-1 with TRBJ2-5, with 11 nucleotides matching TRBD2. CDR3 length: 18 residues. The ends lost 1 base at V and 1 base at J; junction bases unmatched: 8. Germline lookup yields CDR1 LGHDT and CDR2 YNNKEL (reference sequence).

This clonotype appeared many times. The chain uses TRBV30 and TRBJ1-5, with D unclear. The V end was cut by 0 bases, the J end by 5 bases, with 11 bases between. Germline assignment: CDR1 GTSNPN and CDR2 SVGIG (reference sequence). This CDR3 is built from 14 residues. DNA of the CDR3: TGTGCCTGGAGTGTAGGCTTCGGGGATCAGCCCCAGCATTTT. It is translated as CAWSVGFGDQPQHF. Supplemented by reference TRBV30 and TRBJ1-5, the full variable domain reads SQTIHQWPATLVQPVGSPLSLECTVEGTSNPNLYWYRQAAGRGLQLLFYSVGIGQISSEVPQNLSASRPQDRQFILSSKKLLLSDSGFYLCAWSVGFGDQPQHFGDGTRLSIL.

There are many counts of this clonotype. The chain combines TRBV27 with TRBJ2-3; tentatively, D is TRBD1 (6 bases). There are 15 residues in the CDR3. Per germline, CDR1 MNHEY and CDR2 SMNVEV (reference sequence). Trimming took off 6 bases at V and 4 bases at J, with 17 bases between the two ends. The CDR3 sequence is CASSGQDSGSDTQYF. DNA for the CDR3: TGTGCCAGCAGCGGGCAGGACAGTGGATCAGATACGCAGTATTTT.

This clonotype was observed many times. The CDR3 nucleotides read TGTGCCAGCAGTTTTGCGGTCAATAACTATGGCTACACCTTC. It is translated as CASSFAVNNYGYTF. The genes are TRBV28 and TRBJ1-2, with D unclear. Germline assignment: CDR1 MDHEN and CDR2 SYDVKM. V lost 3 bases and J 1 base, leaving 9 bases between the germline ends. The CDR3 is 14 amino acids.

This clonotype was detected only a few times. The chain joins TRBV19 to TRBJ1-1; D gene ambiguous. Germline-derived CDR1 and CDR2 are LNHDA and SQIVND (reference sequence). The CDR3 is 13 amino acids. V was shortened by 2 bases and J by 5 bases, with 9 bases between the two germline ends. The CDR3 bases are TGTGCCAGTAGTATAACCTCGCGGACTGAAGCTTTCTTT. Residues: CASSITSRTEAFF.

V gene TRBV6-6 combines with J gene TRBJ2-7, with TRBD1 matching over 7 bases. The junction had 10 bases not matched to a gene; V was cut back by 5 bases and J by 3 bases. Germline CDR1 and CDR2: MNHNY and SVGAGI (reference sequence). The CDR3 is 15 residues long. CDR3 sequence (DNA): TGTGCCAGCAGTCACGCAGGGGACAGAGGCTACGAGCAGTACTTC. Its translation is CASSHAGDRGYEQYF.

A few counts support this clonotype. A much more abundant neighbour one base away suggests this may be a read error. The rearrangement uses TRBV19 and TRBJ1-4; D unresolved. The CDR3 is made up of 13 amino acids. Germline values: CDR1 LNHDA, CDR2 SQIVND (reference sequence). In DNA, the CDR3 is TGTGCCAGTAGTAATGTTGAGTGGGAAAAACTGGTTTTT. Translation: CASSNVEWEKLVF.

About this clonotype: Germline is not matched at one junction end, which may reflect a read error. The chain joins TRBV6-5 to TRBJ1-1; 10 bases line up with TRBD1. Per the germline V gene, CDR1 is MNHEY and CDR2 is SVGAGI. There are 15 residues in the CDR3. CDR3 nucleotides: TGTGCCAGCAGGTACTCGACAGGGGGCAACACTGAAGCTTTCTTT. Translating it yields CASRYSTGGNTEAFF.

This clonotype was counted many times. The genes are TRBV29-1 and TRBJ2-7; D is uncertain. The V end was cut by 3 bases, the J end by 5 bases, with 8 bases between. This CDR3 has 11 residues. Per the germline V gene, CDR1 is SQVTM and CDR2 is ANQGSEA. CDR3 residues: CSVDGYHEQYF. CDR3 DNA: TGCAGCGTTGATGGCTACCACGAGCAGTACTTC.

This clonotype was seen ten or more times. The chain recombines TRBV3-1 with TRBJ1-2, with no clear D. Trimming pared 1 base from V and 8 bases from J, leaving 17 bases between. The CDR3 extends over 15 amino acids. The germline CDR1 and CDR2 sequences are LGHDT and YNNKEL (reference sequence). The CDR3 region is CASSQAVRAGKGYTF. The CDR3 DNA sequence: TGTGCCAGCAGCCAAGCAGTTCGCGCGGGGAAGGGCTACACCTTC. The variable domain in full, completed from reference TRBV3-1 and TRBJ1-2, reads DTAVSQTPKYLVTQMGNDKSIKCEQNLGHDTMYWYKQDSKKFLKIMFSYNNKELIINETVPNRFSPKSPDKAHLNLHINSLELGDSAVYFCASSQAVRAGKGYTFGSGTRLTVV.

This clonotype was detected many times. The gene calls are TRBV2 and TRBJ2-1, with a possible D match to TRBD1 (5 bases). The germline V gene encodes CDR1 SNHLY and CDR2 FYNNEI. The V gene lost 7 bases and the J gene lost 6 bases, with 16 bases spanning the gap. The CDR3 consists of 14 residues. CDR3 in DNA: TGTGCCAGCACAACAGGCACCGTTGGCAATGAGCAGTTCTTC. It codes for CASTTGTVGNEQFF.

As for this clonotype: The junction shows a germline mismatch at one end, possibly a read error. DNA of the CDR3: TGTGCCAGCGGCCAAGAGGTGGGCGGCCAAGAGACCCAGTACTTC. As protein: CASGQEVGGQETQYF. The chain joins TRBV14 to TRBJ2-5; D gene ambiguous. This CDR3 is built from 15 residues. The V gene's germline CDR1 is SGHDN and CDR2 FVKESK.

The rearrangement joins TRBV28 to TRBJ2-7; 9 bases align to TRBD2. V lost 3 bases and J lost 3; bases outside the gene matches: 3. Germline lookup yields CDR1 MDHEN and CDR2 SYDVKM. The CDR3 runs to 14 residues. CDR3 loop: CASSFNSGSYEQYF. The CDR3 bases are TGTGCCAGCAGTTTTAATAGCGGGAGCTACGAGCAGTACTTC.

This clonotype has a count of ten or more. V is TRBV2 and J is TRBJ2-1; D remains ambiguous. Germline CDR1 SNHLY, CDR2 FYNNEI. The CDR3 extends over 13 amino acids. Trimming left V 1 base short and J 9 bases short, with 10 bases between. This CDR3 reads CASSEVNVGEQFF. In DNA, the CDR3 is TGTGCCAGCAGTGAAGTCAATGTGGGTGAGCAGTTCTTC. Full variable domain (outside the CDR3, taken from reference TRBV2 and TRBJ2-1): EPEVTQTPSHQVTQMGQEVILRCVPISNHLYFYWYRQILGQKVEFLVSFYNNEISEKSEIFDDQFSVERPDGSNFTLKIRSTKLEDSAMYFCASSEVNVGEQFFGPGTRLTVL.

This clonotype was counted only a few times. This sequence joins TRBV6-5 and TRBJ2-7; a weak D match, TRBD1 (6 bases). The V end was cut by 5 bases, the J end by 6 bases, with 17 bases between. The CDR3 runs 14 residues. The germline V gene encodes CDR1 MNHEY and CDR2 SVGAGI. The CDR3 is CASSHLGVGGEQYF. The DNA of the CDR3 is TGTGCCAGCAGTCACCTCGGGGTAGGGGGCGAGCAGTACTTC.

This clonotype was counted at least ten times. The chain links TRBV10-3 to TRBJ2-7; TRBD1 is a possible D gene (6 bases). In germline, CDR1 is ENHRY, CDR2 SYGVKD. The germline V and J ends were trimmed by 3 bases and 3 bases, with 15 bases remaining between them. This CDR3 has 15 amino acids. The CDR3 reads CAISDPQGTDYEQYF. In DNA form, the CDR3 reads TGTGCCATCAGTGACCCCCAGGGGACCGACTACGAGCAGTACTTC.

On this clonotype itself: One junction end does not reproduce the germline sequence, and a read error may be involved. V usage is TRBV9 and J usage is TRBJ2-1; TRBD1 is a possible D gene (6 bases). CDR3 size: 14 residues. The V gene's germline CDR1 is SGDLS and CDR2 YYNGEE. CDR3 amino acids: CASSPWTGGNEQSF. The CDR3 DNA follows: TGTGCCAGCAGCCCGTGGACTGGGGGCAATGAGCAGTCCTTC.